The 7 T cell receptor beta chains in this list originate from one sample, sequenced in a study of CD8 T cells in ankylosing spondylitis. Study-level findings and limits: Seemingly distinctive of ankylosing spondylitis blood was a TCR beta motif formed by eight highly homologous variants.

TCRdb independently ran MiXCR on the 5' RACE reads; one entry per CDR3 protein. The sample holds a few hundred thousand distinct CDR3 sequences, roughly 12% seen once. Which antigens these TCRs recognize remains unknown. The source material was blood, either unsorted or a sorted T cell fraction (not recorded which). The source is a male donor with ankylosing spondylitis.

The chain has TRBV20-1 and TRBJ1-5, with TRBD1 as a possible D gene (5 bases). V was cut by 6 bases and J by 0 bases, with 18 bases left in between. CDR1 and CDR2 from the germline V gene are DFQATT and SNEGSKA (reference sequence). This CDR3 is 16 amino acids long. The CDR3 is CSAVLVGADSNQPQHF. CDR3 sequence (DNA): TGCAGTGCGGTTCTAGTAGGGGCGGATAGCAATCAGCCCCAGCATTTT.

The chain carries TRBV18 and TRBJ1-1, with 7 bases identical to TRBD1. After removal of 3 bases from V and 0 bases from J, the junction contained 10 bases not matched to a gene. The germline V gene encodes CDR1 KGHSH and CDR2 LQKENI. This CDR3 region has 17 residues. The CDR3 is CASSPGQINFMNTEAFF. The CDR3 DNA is TGTGCCAGCTCACCGGGACAGATAAATTTTATGAACACTGAAGCTTTCTTT.

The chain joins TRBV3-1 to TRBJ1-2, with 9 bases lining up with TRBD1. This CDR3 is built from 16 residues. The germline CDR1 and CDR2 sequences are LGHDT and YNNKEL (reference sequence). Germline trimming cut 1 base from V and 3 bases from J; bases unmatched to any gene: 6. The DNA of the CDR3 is TGTGCCAGCAGCCAAGCCGGGACAGGGCTTCACTATGGCTACACCTTC. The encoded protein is CASSQAGTGLHYGYTF.

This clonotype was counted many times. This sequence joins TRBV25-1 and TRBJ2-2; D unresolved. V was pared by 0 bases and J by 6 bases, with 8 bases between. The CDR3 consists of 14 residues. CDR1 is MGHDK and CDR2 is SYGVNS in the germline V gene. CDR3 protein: CASSEYQEAGELFF. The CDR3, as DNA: TGTGCCAGCAGTGAATACCAGGAAGCCGGGGAGCTGTTTTTT.

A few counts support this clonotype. CDR3 nucleotides: TGTGCCAGCAGCTCGTACAGGGACAATGAGCAGTTCTTC. It specifies CASSSYRDNEQFF. The chain uses TRBV7-6 and TRBJ2-1; maybe TRBD1 (6 bases). V was cut by 4 bases and J by 5 bases, with 9 bases left in between. CDR1 is SGHVS, CDR2 FNYEAQ, per germline. The CDR3 runs 13 residues.

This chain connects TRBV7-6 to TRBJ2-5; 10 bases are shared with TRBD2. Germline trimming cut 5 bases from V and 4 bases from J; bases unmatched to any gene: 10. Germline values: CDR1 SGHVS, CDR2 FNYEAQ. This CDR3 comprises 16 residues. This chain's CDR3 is CASSPSGLAGVETQYF. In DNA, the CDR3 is TGTGCCAGCAGCCCCTCGGGCCTAGCGGGAGTAGAGACCCAGTACTTC.

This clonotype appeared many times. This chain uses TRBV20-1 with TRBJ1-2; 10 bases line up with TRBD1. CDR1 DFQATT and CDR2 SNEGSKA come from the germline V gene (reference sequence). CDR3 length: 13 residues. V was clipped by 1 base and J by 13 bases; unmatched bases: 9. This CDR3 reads CSARARQGAAVTF. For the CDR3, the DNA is TGCAGTGCTAGAGCCAGACAGGGGGCGGCCGTCACCTTC.